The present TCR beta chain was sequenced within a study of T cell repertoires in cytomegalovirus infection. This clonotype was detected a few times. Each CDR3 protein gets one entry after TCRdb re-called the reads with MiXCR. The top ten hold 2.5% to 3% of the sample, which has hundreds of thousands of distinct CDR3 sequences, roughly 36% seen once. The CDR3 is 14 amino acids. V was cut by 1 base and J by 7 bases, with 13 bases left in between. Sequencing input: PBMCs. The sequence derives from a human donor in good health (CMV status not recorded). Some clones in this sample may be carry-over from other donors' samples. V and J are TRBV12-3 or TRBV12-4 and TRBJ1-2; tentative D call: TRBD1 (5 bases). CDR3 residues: CASSLGSRVGGYTF. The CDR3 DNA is TGTGCCAGCAGTTTAGGGTCCAGGGTAGGTGGCTACACCTTC.